This T cell receptor (beta chain) was found in a study of T-cell reconstitution after alpha-beta-depleted transplantation in children. The V gene's germline CDR1 is LNHDA and CDR2 SQIVND (reference sequence). Trimming cost V 6 bases and J 4 bases, with 21 bases left between them. The CDR3 contains 17 residues. Unique molecular identifiers were used to barcode this TCRbeta library. TCRdb reprocessed the PCR reads via MiXCR and lists one record per CDR3 protein. The sample consists of around 600,000 distinct CDR3 sequences, roughly a tenth of them appearing once. The starting material was PBMCs from the stem cell graft donor, obtained from the stem cell graft. The TCR sequence derives from a human donor who donated a stem cell graft to a child with acute myeloid leukemia. The chain carries TRBV19 and TRBJ2-2; possibly TRBD1 or TRBD2 for D (6 bases each). CDR3 DNA: TGTGCCAGTAGCCCATGGGGGCGGGACCGGGGCACCGGGGAGCTGTTTTTT. Residues: CASSPWGRDRGTGELFF.